This record looks at one TCR beta chain sequence and its context. What it binds is unknown. This CDR3 is 14 amino acids long. In germline, CDR1 is MDHEN, CDR2 SYDVKM. The V end lost 5 bases, the J end lost 2 bases, and 12 bases lay between the germline ends. TCRdb's table, derived via immunoSEQ multiplex PCR, lists solely in-frame clones and lacks some. The data contain about 91,000 clones, about nine tenths of them singletons. This record belongs to a study of identifying expanded T cells in peripheral blood. Whole-study findings and limits: Approximately two-week clone count variance significantly increased as total template count grew.

The V gene is TRBV28, the J gene TRBJ2-5; possibly TRBD1 for D (6 bases). Material: blood. The sequence was obtained from a person aged 18 to 75 in good health. As DNA, the CDR3 is TGTGCCAGCAGTCCAGGGGACGAGCAAGAGACCCAGTACTTC. This gives the protein CASSPGDEQETQYF.